Presented here are 23 T cell receptor beta chains from one specimen sequenced in a study of CDR3 diversity in severe acne. One entry per CDR3 protein results from TCRdb running MiXCR on the PCR reads. The repertoire holds over 85,000 distinct CDR3 sequences, with roughly half as singletons. Sequencing was done on a sample of blood. The receptors here all came from a male donor with acne.

In this sample, this clonotype turned up a few times. This rearrangement joins TRBV9 to TRBJ2-1; 14 nucleotides agree with TRBD2. The CDR3 contains 16 residues. Germline V gives CDR1 SGDLS, CDR2 YYNGEE. V trimming: 4 bases; J trimming: 7 bases; junction bases outside the gene matches: 7. The CDR3 is CASSPETSGGENEQFF. As DNA, the CDR3 is TGTGCCAGCAGCCCAGAGACTAGCGGGGGGGAGAATGAGCAGTTCTTC. The complete variable domain, with remaining parts taken from reference TRBV9 and TRBJ2-1, reads DSGVTQTPKHLITATGQRVTLRCSPRSGDLSVYWYQQSLDQGLQFLIQYYNGEERAKGNILERFSAQQFPDLHSELNLSSLELGDSALYFCASSPETSGGENEQFFGPGTRLTVL.

In its sample, this clonotype was seen many times. The chain employs TRBV30 and TRBJ1-2, with a weak D call TRBD1 (5 bases). The V gene lost 5 bases and the J gene lost 0 bases, with 19 bases spanning the gap. The CDR3 contains 16 residues. The germline gives CDR1 GTSNPN, CDR2 SVGIG (reference sequence). CDR3 protein: CAWEFWSGAANYGYTF. The CDR3 coding sequence is TGTGCCTGGGAGTTTTGGTCCGGGGCGGCTAACTATGGCTACACCTTC.

This clonotype appeared a single time. It may be a read error: a sequence one base away is much more abundant. The conserved closing phenylalanine or tryptophan is absent in this CDR3, likely reflecting a read error. The J gene is TRBJ1-1, the V gene TRBV25-1; D is ambiguous. Germline CDR1 is MGHDK and CDR2 is SYGVNS. V lost 2 bases and J lost 5, with 9 bases in between. The CDR3 runs 13 residues. CDR3 in amino acids: CASSELGGTEAFS. The CDR3, as DNA: TGTGCCAGCAGTGAACTAGGAGGGACTGAAGCTTTCTCT.

The rearrangement uses TRBV9 and TRBJ1-5; possible D gene TRBD1, 5 bases. V lost 3 bases and J lost 0, with 10 bases in between. The CDR3 loop spans 15 amino acids. CDR1 SGDLS and CDR2 YYNGEE come from the germline V gene. The CDR3 DNA reads TGTGCCAGCAGCGCGGGACCGAATAGCAATCAGCCCCAGCATTTT. Its translation: CASSAGPNSNQPQHF.

The chain combines TRBV7-3 with TRBJ2-5; D is uncertain. The CDR3 is 13 residues long. CDR1 is SGHTA and CDR2 is FQGTGA in the germline V gene. Between the trimmed V and J ends, which lost 0 bases and 0 bases, there was a span of 2 bases. The CDR3 DNA is TGTGCCAGCAGCTTAACCAACCAAGAGACCCAGTACTTC. Amino acid sequence: CASSLTNQETQYF.

This clonotype was recorded only once. The chain employs TRBV20-1 and TRBJ1-1, with D perhaps matching TRBD1 (5 bases). The CDR3 has 16 amino acids. Germline V lookup: CDR1 DFQATT, CDR2 SNEGSKA (reference sequence). V lost 5 bases, J lost 0 bases, and 19 bases lay in between. The CDR3 coding sequence is TGCAGTGCTCGGGACCTACACGGATTCTTGAACACTGAAGCTTTCTTT. Amino acids: CSARDLHGFLNTEAFF.

Many counts were recorded for this clonotype. The chain joins TRBV24-1 to TRBJ2-1; D gene unclear. V was trimmed by 1 base and J by 6 bases, leaving 6 bases between them. From germline, CDR1 is KGHDR and CDR2 SFDVKD. This CDR3 is built from 13 residues. CDR3 amino acids: CATSDFESNEQFF. Written as DNA, the CDR3 is TGTGCCACCAGTGATTTCGAGAGCAATGAGCAGTTCTTC.

The chain joins TRBV5-5 to TRBJ2-2; 7 bases fit TRBD2. This CDR3 spans 17 amino acids. The J segment lost 3 bases and the V segment lost 3 bases, leaving 11 bases of the junction unmatched. Germline V lookup: CDR1 SGHKS, CDR2 YYEKEE (reference sequence). The chain's CDR3 is CASSYGPGGSYTGELFF. The CDR3 DNA sequence: TGTGCCAGCAGCTACGGGCCCGGGGGGTCCTACACCGGGGAGCTGTTTTTT.

The V gene is TRBV6-5, the J gene TRBJ1-2; D perhaps matches TRBD1 (5 bases). CDR1 MNHEY and CDR2 SVGAGI come from the germline V gene. The V end lost 2 bases, the J end lost 8 bases, and 15 bases lay between the germline ends. The CDR3 runs to 14 residues. In DNA, the CDR3 is TGTGCCAGCAGTTACACAGGAGCCTTTGAAGGCTACACCTTC. This translates into CASSYTGAFEGYTF.

For this clonotype: One junction end does not reproduce the germline sequence, and a read error may be involved. The chain employs TRBV10-3 and TRBJ2-5; 9 positions agree with TRBD1. The CDR3 has 17 amino acids. Germline V gives CDR1 ENHRY, CDR2 SYGVKD. The DNA for the CDR3 is TGTGCCAGCAGTGAAGCTCAGGACAGGGGCCCTTTGGAGACCCAGTACTTC. Residues: CASSEAQDRGPLETQYF.

V is TRBV10-2 and J is TRBJ2-6, with D unresolved. Germline CDR1 reads WSHSY; CDR2 reads SAAADI. V lost 4 bases to trimming and J lost 0 bases, with 13 bases between them. The CDR3 extends over 17 amino acids. CDR3 residues: CASSAHGRPSGANVLTF. In nucleotides, the CDR3 is TGCGCCAGCAGTGCTCACGGACGGCCCTCTGGGGCCAACGTCCTGACTTTC.

The table lists this clonotype with many counts. V gene TRBV10-2 combines with J gene TRBJ2-5; weak D call: TRBD2 (7 bases). This CDR3 is built from 15 residues. Germline CDR1 WSHSY, CDR2 SAAADI. Trimming removed 3 bases at V and 5 bases at J, with 16 bases between. The CDR3: CASSEGWGGDETQYF. The CDR3 DNA sequence: TGCGCCAGCAGTGAAGGGTGGGGGGGCGATGAGACCCAGTACTTC.

This clonotype occurred once. It may be a read error: a sequence one base away is much more abundant. The rearrangement joins TRBV5-1 to TRBJ2-7; D not resolved. V was trimmed by 10 bases and J by 6 bases, leaving 20 bases between them. In germline, CDR1 is SGHRS, CDR2 YFSETQ. The CDR3 runs to 13 residues. CDR3 sequence reads: CAGYAEPRGEQYF. As DNA, the CDR3 is TGCGCCGGCTACGCGGAGCCCCGCGGCGAGCAGTACTTC.

This chain joins TRBV7-9 and TRBJ2-6; D call uncertain. V lost 5 bases, J lost 4 bases, and 12 bases lay in between. Germline assignment: CDR1 SEHNR and CDR2 FQNEAQ (reference sequence). The CDR3 length is 15 residues. The DNA for the CDR3 is TGTGCCAGCAGCCTGGCGTCCTCGGGGGCCAACGTCCTGACTTTC. Translating gives CASSLASSGANVLTF.

The rearrangement uses TRBV28 and TRBJ2-7; D is unclear. Trimming cost V 6 bases and J 1 base, with 16 bases left between them. The CDR3 totals 15 residues. The germline V gene encodes CDR1 MDHEN and CDR2 SYDVKM. CDR3 residues: CASSSPRLPSYEQYF. In nucleotides, the CDR3 is TGTGCCAGCAGCTCACCCCGCTTACCGTCCTACGAGCAGTACTTC.

The CDR3 DNA reads as TGTGCCAGCAGTGAATGGGAAATAGGCCACTCAACAAAAACTGAAGCTTTCTTT. This gives the protein CASSEWEIGHSTKTEAFF. This rearrangement joins TRBV25-1 to TRBJ1-1; D unclear. Germline CDR1 is MGHDK and CDR2 is SYGVNS. The CDR3 loop spans 18 amino acids. Trimming took 1 base from V and 5 from J, leaving 23 bases between them.

This clonotype was found a few times. One junction end disagrees with the germline gene, perhaps due to a read error. V and J are TRBV7-9 and TRBJ2-2; D uncertain. Germline loops: CDR1 SEHNR, CDR2 FQNEAQ (reference sequence). The CDR3 is 20 amino acids. The CDR3 DNA follows: TGCGCCAGCAGCCAAGATTGGTTAACAGTTAAGCCCCTTGACACCGGGGAGCTGTTTTTT. This sequence encodes CASSQDWLTVKPLDTGELFF.

The chain combines TRBV5-1 with TRBJ2-7; tentatively, D is TRBD1 (6 bases). The ends were cut back, 2 bases at V and 5 bases at J, with 8 bases in the middle. This CDR3 is built from 12 residues. CDR1 is SGHRS and CDR2 is YFSETQ in the germline V gene. The CDR3 coding sequence is TGCGCCAGCAGCTTACAGGGAAACGAGCAGTACTTC. Protein sequence: CASSLQGNEQYF. The full variable domain, with the rest looked up from reference TRBV5-1 and TRBJ2-7, is KAGVTQTPRYLIKTRGQQVTLSCSPISGHRSVSWYQQTPGQGLQFLFEYFSETQRNKGNFPGRFSGRQFSNSRSEMNVSTLELGDSALYLCASSLQGNEQYFGPGTRLTVT.

The rearrangement links TRBV7-9 to TRBJ1-4; no reliable D call. The V end was cut by 4 bases, the J end by 8 bases, with 11 bases between. This CDR3 spans 13 amino acids. Germline V lookup: CDR1 SEHNR, CDR2 FQNEAQ (reference sequence). The CDR3 loop is CASSSNSREKLFF. For the CDR3, the DNA is TGTGCCAGCAGCTCCAACAGCCGCGAAAAACTGTTTTTT. Full variable domain (rest looked up from reference TRBV7-9 and TRBJ1-4): DTGVSQNPRHKITKRGQNVTFRCDPISEHNRLYWYRQTLGQGPEFLTYFQNEAQLEKSRLLSDRFSAERPKGSFSTLEIQRTEQGDSAMYLCASSSNSREKLFFGSGTQLSVL.

Details on this clonotype: The conserved phenylalanine or tryptophan is not found at the CDR3 terminus, so this likely reflects a read error. The V and J genes are TRBV9 and TRBJ2-7; 9 positions agree with TRBD2. The germline CDR1 and CDR2 sequences are SGDLS and YYNGEE. Trimming removed 4 bases from V and 3 bases from J; junction bases left unmatched: 8. The length of the CDR3 is 15 residues. The CDR3 DNA follows: TGTGCCAGCAGCATCGGGGGGACTAGCAGCTACGAGCAGTACTAC. Amino acids: CASSIGGTSSYEQYY.

To note about this clonotype: This sequence may be a read error, since a much larger clone differs from it by one base. The J gene is TRBJ2-1, the V gene TRBV6-4; 9 bases agree with TRBD1. CDR1 is MRHNA and CDR2 is SNTAGT in the germline V gene. The CDR3 is 15 residues long. CDR3 bases: TGTGCCAGCAGTGACCGTAGTACAGGGGGCAATGAGCAGCTCTTC. As protein: CASSDRSTGGNEQLF.

The chain combines TRBV2 with TRBJ2-3; 7 nucleotides line up with TRBD1. Germline assignment: CDR1 SNHLY and CDR2 FYNNEI. The CDR3 runs 15 residues. Trimming removed 1 base from V and 6 bases from J; junction bases left unmatched: 7. The CDR3 region is CASSEVGQGEDTQYF. The CDR3 bases are TGTGCCAGCAGTGAAGTCGGGCAGGGGGAGGATACGCAGTATTTT.

J is TRBJ2-5 and V is TRBV2; D tentatively reads TRBD1 or TRBD2 (5 bases each). The CDR3 runs to 13 residues. The germline gives CDR1 SNHLY, CDR2 FYNNEI. V dropped 4 bases and J dropped 5 bases, with 11 bases sitting between them. The chain's CDR3 is CASSGLGVETQYF. DNA for the CDR3: TGTGCCAGCAGTGGATTGGGGGTCGAGACCCAGTACTTC.